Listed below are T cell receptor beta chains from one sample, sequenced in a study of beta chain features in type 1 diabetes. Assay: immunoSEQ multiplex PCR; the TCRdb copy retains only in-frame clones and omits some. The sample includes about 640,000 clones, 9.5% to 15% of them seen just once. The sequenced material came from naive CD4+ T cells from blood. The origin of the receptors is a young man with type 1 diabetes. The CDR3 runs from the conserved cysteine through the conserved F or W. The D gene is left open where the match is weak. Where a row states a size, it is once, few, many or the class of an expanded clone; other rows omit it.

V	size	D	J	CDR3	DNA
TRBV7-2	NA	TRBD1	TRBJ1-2	CASSSPGQAVGRGYTF	TGTGCCAGCAGCTCGCCGGGACAGGCCGTCGGGCGTGGCTACACCTTC
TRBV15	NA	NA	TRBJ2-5	CATSPPDKETQYF	TGTGCCACCAGCCCTCCGGACAAAGAGACCCAGTACTTC
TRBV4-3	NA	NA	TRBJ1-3	CASSQDLAEFTGNTIYF	TGCGCCAGCAGCCAAGATCTGGCAGAATTCACTGGAAACACCATATATTTT
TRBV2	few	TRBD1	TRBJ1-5	CASVGQGLNQPQHF	TGTGCCAGCGTGGGACAGGGGTTGAATCAGCCCCAGCATTTT
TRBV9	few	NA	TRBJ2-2	CASSAEGGHTGELFF	TGTGCCAGCAGTGCCGAGGGGGGGCACACCGGGGAGCTGTTTTTT
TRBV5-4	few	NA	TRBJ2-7	CASSSQNYEQYF	TGTGCCAGCAGCTCACAGAACTACGAGCAGTACTTC
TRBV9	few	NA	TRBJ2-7	CASSVAHTRDEQYF	TGTGCCAGCAGCGTAGCCCACACCAGGGACGAGCAGTACTTC
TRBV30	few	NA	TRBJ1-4	CAWTTQAATNEKLFF	TGTGCCTGGACCACGCAAGCTGCAACTAATGAAAAACTGTTTTTT
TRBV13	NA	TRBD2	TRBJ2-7	CASSSPGLAGSYEQYF	TGTGCCAGCAGCTCCCCGGGACTAGCGGGAAGCTACGAGCAGTACTTC
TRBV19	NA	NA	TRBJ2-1	CASTSFGTVNNEQFF	TGTGCCAGTACCTCTTTCGGGACGGTCAACAATGAGCAGTTCTTC
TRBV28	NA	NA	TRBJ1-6	CASSLVGDSPLHF	TGTGCCAGCAGCCTGGTAGGGGATTCACCCCTCCACTTT
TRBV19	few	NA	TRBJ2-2	CASSIDAGELFF	TGTGCCAGTAGTATCGACGCCGGGGAGCTGTTTTTT
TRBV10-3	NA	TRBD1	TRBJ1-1	CAIRAGDRGTEAFF	TGTGCCATCAGGGCAGGGGACAGGGGCACTGAAGCTTTCTTT
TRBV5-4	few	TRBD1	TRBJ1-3	CASSLVTGGFGNTIYF	TGTGCCAGCAGCTTGGTGACAGGGGGCTTTGGAAACACCATATATTTT
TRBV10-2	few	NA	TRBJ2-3	CATRVSLRSTDTQYF	TGCGCCACCCGGGTCTCCCTTCGGTCTACAGATACGCAGTATTTT
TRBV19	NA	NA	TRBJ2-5	CASSFQGRETQYF	TGTGCCAGTAGTTTCCAGGGAAGGGAGACCCAGTACTTC
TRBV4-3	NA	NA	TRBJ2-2	CASSLPRQGSANTGELFF	TGCGCCAGCAGCCTTCCTCGCCAGGGCTCCGCGAACACCGGGGAGCTGTTTTTT
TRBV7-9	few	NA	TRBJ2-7	CASSRLDIPNYEQYF	TGTGCCAGCAGCCGGCTGGACATCCCTAACTACGAGCAGTACTTC
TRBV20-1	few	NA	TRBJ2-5	CSARKETQYF	TGCAGTGCTCGTAAAGAGACCCAGTACTTC
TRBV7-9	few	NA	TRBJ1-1	CASSPMPGAFF	TGTGCCAGCAGCCCGATGCCTGGAGCTTTCTTT
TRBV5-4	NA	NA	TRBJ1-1	CASSPAGLNTEAFF	TGTGCCAGCAGCCCAGCGGGCCTGAACACTGAAGCTTTCTTT
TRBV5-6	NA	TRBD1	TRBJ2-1	CASSLQGNEQFF	TGTGCCAGCAGCTTACAGGGGAATGAGCAGTTCTTC
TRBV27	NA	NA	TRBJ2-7	CASKPGQIPYEQYF	TGTGCCAGCAAACCCGGACAAATTCCCTACGAGCAGTACTTC
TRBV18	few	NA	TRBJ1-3	CASSPTTGSGNTIYF	TGTGCCAGCTCACCGACGACAGGCTCTGGAAACACCATATATTTT
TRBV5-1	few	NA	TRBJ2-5	CASSYGANQETQYF	TGCGCCAGCAGCTACGGGGCGAACCAAGAGACCCAGTACTTC